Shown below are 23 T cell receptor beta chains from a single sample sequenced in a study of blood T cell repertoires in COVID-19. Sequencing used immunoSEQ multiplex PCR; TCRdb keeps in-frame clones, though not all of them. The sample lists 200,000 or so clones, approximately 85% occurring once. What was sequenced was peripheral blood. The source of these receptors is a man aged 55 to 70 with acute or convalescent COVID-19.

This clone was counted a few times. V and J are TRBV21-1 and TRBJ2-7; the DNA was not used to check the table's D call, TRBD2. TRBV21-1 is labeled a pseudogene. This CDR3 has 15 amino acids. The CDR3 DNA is TGTGCCAGCAGCAAATCCGCGACTGGAGCCTACGAGCAGTACTTC. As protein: CASSKSATGAYEQYF.

The CDR3: CASSFGQGVYQPQHF. The CDR3 region has the DNA TGTGCCAGCAGCTTCGGACAGGGTGTCTATCAGCCCCAGCATTTT. This chain joins TRBV5-6 and TRBJ1-5; 8 bases agree with TRBD1. This CDR3 spans 15 amino acids. Germline V gives CDR1 SGHDT, CDR2 YYEEEE. V was pared by 2 bases and J by 5 bases, with 6 bases of the junction left unmatched.

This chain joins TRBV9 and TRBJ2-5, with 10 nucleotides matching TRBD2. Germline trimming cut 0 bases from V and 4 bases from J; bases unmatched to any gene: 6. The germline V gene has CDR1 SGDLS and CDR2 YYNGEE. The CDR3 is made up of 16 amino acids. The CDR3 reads CASSVAALAGAETQYF. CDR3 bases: TGTGCCAGCAGCGTAGCTGCCCTAGCGGGAGCAGAGACCCAGTACTTC.

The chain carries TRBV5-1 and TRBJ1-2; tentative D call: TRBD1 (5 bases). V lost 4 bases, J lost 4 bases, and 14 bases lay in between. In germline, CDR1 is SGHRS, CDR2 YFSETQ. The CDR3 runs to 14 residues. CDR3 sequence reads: CASSRDGGAYGYTF. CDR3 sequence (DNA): TGCGCCAGCAGCCGAGACGGGGGAGCCTATGGCTACACCTTC.

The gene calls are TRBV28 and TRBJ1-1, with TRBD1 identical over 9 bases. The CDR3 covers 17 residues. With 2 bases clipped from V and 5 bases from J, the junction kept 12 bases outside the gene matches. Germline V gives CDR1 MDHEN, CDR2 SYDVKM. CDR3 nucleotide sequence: TGTGCCAGCAGTTTACACTGGACAGGGGTTACATGGACTGAAGCTTTCTTT. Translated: CASSLHWTGVTWTEAFF.

CDR3 loop: CASSLVAGGNQPQHF. DNA for the CDR3: TGCGCCAGCAGCTTGGTGGCAGGGGGGAATCAGCCCCAGCATTTT. The V call is TRBV5-1, the J call TRBJ1-5; 7 bases agree with TRBD1. The V and J ends lost 0 bases and 4 bases, in that order; junction bases with no gene match: 4. CDR1 SGHRS and CDR2 YFSETQ come from the germline V gene. The CDR3 runs to 15 residues.

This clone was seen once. The CDR3 protein is CASSLGQGRNPDTQYF. CDR3 nucleotide sequence: TGTGCCAGCAGCTTGGGGCAGGGCAGAAATCCAGATACGCAGTATTTT. The chain uses TRBV5-4 and TRBJ2-3, with D perhaps matching TRBD1 (5 bases). V lost 0 bases and J 4 bases, leaving 15 bases between the germline ends. The CDR3 is 16 amino acids. CDR1 is SGHNT and CDR2 is YYREEE in the germline V gene (reference sequence).

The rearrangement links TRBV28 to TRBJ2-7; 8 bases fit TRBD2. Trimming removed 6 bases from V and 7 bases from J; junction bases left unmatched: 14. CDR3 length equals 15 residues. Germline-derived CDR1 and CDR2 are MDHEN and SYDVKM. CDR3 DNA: TGTGCCAGCAGCCCTCCGCCGGGGGGGGGTTCGGAGCAGTACTTC. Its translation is CASSPPPGGGSEQYF.

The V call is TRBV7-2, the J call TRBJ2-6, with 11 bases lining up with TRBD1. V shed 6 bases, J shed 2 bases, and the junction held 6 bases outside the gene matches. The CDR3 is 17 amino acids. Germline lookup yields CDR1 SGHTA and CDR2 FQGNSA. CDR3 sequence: CASSSTGQGAGANVLTF. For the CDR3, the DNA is TGTGCCAGCAGTTCCACGGGACAGGGGGCTGGGGCCAACGTCCTGACTTTC. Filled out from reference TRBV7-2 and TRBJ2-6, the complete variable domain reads GAGVSQSPSNKVTEKGKDVELRCDPISGHTALYWYRQSLGQGLEFLIYFQGNSAPDKSGLPSDRFSAERTGGSVSTLTIQRTQQEDSAVYLCASSSTGQGAGANVLTFGAGSRLTVL.

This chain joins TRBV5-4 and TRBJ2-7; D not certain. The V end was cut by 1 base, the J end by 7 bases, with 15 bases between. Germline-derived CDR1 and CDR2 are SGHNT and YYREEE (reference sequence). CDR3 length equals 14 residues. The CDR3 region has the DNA TGTGCCAGCAGCTTGCGAGAGACTTATAGAGAGCAGTACTTC. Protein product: CASSLRETYREQYF.

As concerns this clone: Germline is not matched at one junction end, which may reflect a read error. CDR3: CACRTSPQETQYF. CDR3 bases: TGTGCCTGCAGGACTTCCCCTCAAGAGACCCAGTACTTC. The chain couples TRBV6-5 to TRBJ2-5; D might be TRBD2 (5 bases). Germline assignment: CDR1 MNHEY and CDR2 SVGAGI. The CDR3 covers 13 residues.

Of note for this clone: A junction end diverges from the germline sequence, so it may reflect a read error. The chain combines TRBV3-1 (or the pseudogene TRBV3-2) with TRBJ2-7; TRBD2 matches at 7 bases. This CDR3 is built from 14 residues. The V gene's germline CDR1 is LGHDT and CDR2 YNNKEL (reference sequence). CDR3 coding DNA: TGTGCTAGCAGCACTGCCCTACTAGCGTGGGAGCAGTACTTC. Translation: CASSTALLAWEQYF.

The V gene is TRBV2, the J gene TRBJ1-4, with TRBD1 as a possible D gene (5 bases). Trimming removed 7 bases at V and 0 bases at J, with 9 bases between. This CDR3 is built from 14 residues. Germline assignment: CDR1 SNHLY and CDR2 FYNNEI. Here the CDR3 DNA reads TGTGCCAGCAACCCCAGGGCAACTAATGAAAAACTGTTTTTT. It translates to CASNPRATNEKLFF. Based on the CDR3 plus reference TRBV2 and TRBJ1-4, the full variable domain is EPEVTQTPSHQVTQMGQEVILRCVPISNHLYFYWYRQILGQKVEFLVSFYNNEISEKSEIFDDQFSVERPDGSNFTLKIRSTKLEDSAMYFCASNPRATNEKLFFGSGTQLSVL.

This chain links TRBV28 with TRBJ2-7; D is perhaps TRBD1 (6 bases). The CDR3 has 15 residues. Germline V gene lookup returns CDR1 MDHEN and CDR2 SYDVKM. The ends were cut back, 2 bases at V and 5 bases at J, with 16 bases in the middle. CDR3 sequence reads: CASSLTGTRRNEQYF. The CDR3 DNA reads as TGTGCCAGCAGTTTAACCGGGACAAGGCGAAACGAGCAGTACTTC.

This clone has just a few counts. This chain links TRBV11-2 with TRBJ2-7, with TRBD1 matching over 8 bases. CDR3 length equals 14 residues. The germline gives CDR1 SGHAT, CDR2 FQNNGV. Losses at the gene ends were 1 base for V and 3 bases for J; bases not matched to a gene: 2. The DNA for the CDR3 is TGTGCCAGCAGCTTAGCAGGGGGCAACTACGAGCAGTACTTC. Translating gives CASSLAGGNYEQYF.

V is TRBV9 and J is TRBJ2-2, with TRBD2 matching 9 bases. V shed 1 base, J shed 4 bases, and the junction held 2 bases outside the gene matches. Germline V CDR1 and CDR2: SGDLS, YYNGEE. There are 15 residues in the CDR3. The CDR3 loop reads CASSVSSGSTGELFF. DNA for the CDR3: TGTGCCAGCAGCGTAAGTAGCGGGAGCACCGGGGAGCTGTTTTTT.

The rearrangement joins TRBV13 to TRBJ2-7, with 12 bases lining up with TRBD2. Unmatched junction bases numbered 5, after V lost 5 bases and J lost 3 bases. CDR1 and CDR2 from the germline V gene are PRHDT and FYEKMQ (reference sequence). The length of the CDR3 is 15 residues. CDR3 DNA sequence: TGTGCCAGCAGCCTGACTAGCGGGAGTTTCTACGAGCAGTACTTC. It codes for CASSLTSGSFYEQYF.

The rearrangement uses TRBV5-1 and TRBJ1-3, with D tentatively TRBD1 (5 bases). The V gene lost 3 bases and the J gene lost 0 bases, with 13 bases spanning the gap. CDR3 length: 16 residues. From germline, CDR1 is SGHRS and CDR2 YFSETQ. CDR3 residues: CASSSRTLSSGNTIYF. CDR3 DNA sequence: TGCGCCAGCAGCTCCCGGACACTTTCCTCTGGAAACACCATATATTTT.

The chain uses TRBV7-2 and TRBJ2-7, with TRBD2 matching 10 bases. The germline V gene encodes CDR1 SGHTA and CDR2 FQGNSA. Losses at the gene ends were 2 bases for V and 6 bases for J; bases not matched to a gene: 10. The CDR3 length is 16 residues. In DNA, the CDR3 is TGTGCCAGCAGCTTACGGCCGGGGACTAGCGATAGCGAGCAGTACTTC. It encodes CASSLRPGTSDSEQYF.

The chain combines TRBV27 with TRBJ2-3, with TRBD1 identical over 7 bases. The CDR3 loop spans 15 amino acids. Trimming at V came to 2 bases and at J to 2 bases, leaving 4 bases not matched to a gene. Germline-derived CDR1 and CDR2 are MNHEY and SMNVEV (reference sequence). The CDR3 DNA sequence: TGTGCCAGCAGTTTAGGTACAGGGGTCACAGATACGCAGTATTTT. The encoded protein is CASSLGTGVTDTQYF.

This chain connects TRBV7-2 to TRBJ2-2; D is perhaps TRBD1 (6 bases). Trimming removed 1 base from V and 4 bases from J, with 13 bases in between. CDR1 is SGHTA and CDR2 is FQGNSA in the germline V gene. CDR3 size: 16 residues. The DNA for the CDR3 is TGTGCCAGCAGCTTAGAACAGGGTTGGGGCACCGGGGAGCTGTTTTTT. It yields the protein CASSLEQGWGTGELFF.

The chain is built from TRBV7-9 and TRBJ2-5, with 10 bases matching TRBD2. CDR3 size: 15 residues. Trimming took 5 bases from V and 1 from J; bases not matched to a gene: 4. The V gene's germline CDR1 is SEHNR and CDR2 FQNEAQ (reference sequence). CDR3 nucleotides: TGTGCCAGCAGCCGAGCGGGAGGGGTCCAAGAGACCCAGTACTTC. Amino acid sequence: CASSRAGGVQETQYF.

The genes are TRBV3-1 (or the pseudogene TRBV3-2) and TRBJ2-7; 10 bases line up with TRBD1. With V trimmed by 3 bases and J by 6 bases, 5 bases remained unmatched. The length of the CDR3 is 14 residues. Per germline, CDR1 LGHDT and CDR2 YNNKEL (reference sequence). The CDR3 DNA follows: TGTGCCAGCAGCCAGCCGGGACAGGGGTCCGAGCAGTACTTC. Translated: CASSQPGQGSEQYF.